This T cell receptor beta chain appears in the sequencing data of a study of CD8 T cells in ankylosing spondylitis. The study, taken as a whole, reports: A TCR beta motif of under ten highly homologous variants appeared characteristic of ankylosing spondylitis blood. Earlier studies detected some motif variants in reactive arthritis synovial fluid and blood. Reported data indicate significant enrichment of disease-linked clones within matched ankylosing spondylitis synovial fluid.

This clonotype was counted between two and nine times. Its antigen is not identified. The length of the CDR3 is 17 residues. Trimming removed 0 bases at V and 6 bases at J, with 19 bases between. Germline V gives CDR1 LNHNV, CDR2 YYDKDF (reference sequence). Library preparation for TCR beta used quantitative 5'-RACE with molecular barcodes. TCRdb processed the 5' RACE reads anew with MiXCR; each CDR3 protein has one entry. The sample holds about 130,000 distinct CDR3 sequences, roughly 13% seen once. The TCR comes from a female donor with ankylosing spondylitis or in good health (not recorded which). Sample: blood, either unsorted or a sorted T cell fraction (not recorded which). This chain connects TRBV15 to TRBJ2-3; D is unresolved. The CDR3 spells CATSRDKYPEVSDTQYF. CDR3 sequence (DNA): TGTGCCACCAGCAGAGATAAGTACCCCGAAGTTTCCGATACGCAGTATTTT.